Below are 20 T cell receptor beta chains sequenced from a single sample in a study of blood T cell repertoires in COVID-19. Sequencing was performed with immunoSEQ multiplex PCR; in TCRdb, only in-frame clones are kept and a portion is missing. Found here are 330,000 or so clones, approximately 90% of them singletons; the top ten hold approximately 10%. The specimen sequenced was peripheral blood. These receptors all stem from a man aged 30 to 39 with COVID-19, enrolled during active disease.

A single count supports this clone. The chain has TRBV7-2 and TRBJ2-5; 11 bases map to TRBD2. CDR3 length: 15 residues. In germline, CDR1 is SGHTA, CDR2 FQGNSA. V was pared by 5 bases and J by 5 bases, with 7 bases of the junction left unmatched. CDR3 nucleotides: TGTGCCAGCAGCCCGACTAGCGGGACTAGGGAGACCCAGTACTTC. Protein: CASSPTSGTRETQYF.

V gene TRBV7-8 combines with J gene TRBJ2-5; 7 bases are a match to TRBD1. Germline V gene sequence: CDR1 SGHVS, CDR2 FQNEAQ. V was pared by 6 bases and J by 2 bases, with 9 bases of the junction left unmatched. CDR3 length equals 15 residues. CDR3 in amino acids: CASSYTRDRQETQYF. The DNA of the CDR3 is TGTGCCAGCAGTTACACAAGGGACAGACAAGAGACCCAGTACTTC.

In nucleotides, the CDR3 is TGTGCCAGCAGCACCCTCCGGGGTGGGTATGGCTACACCTTC. Its translation is CASSTLRGGYGYTF. The V call is TRBV5-4, the J call TRBJ1-2; no clear D gene. V lost 4 bases, J lost 5 bases, and 15 bases lay in between. The CDR3 is made up of 14 amino acids. CDR1 and CDR2 (germline): SGHNT, YYREEE (reference sequence).

The V call is TRBV6-5, the J call TRBJ1-1; D may be TRBD1 (5 bases). The CDR3 is made up of 16 amino acids. V was clipped by 0 bases and J by 1 base, with 12 bases between them. Germline lookup yields CDR1 MNHEY and CDR2 SVGAGI. The CDR3 DNA sequence: TGTGCCAGCAGTTACTCGCGGGGGAGCGGGAACACTGAAGCTTTCTTT. Amino acids: CASSYSRGSGNTEAFF.

This chain joins TRBV6-5 and TRBJ2-7; weak D call: TRBD2 (6 bases). Germline V gene sequence: CDR1 MNHEY, CDR2 SVGAGI. V was pared by 0 bases and J by 3 bases, with 12 bases between. The CDR3 runs to 15 residues. The chain's CDR3 is CASSYSYPGDYEQYF. DNA of the CDR3: TGTGCCAGCAGTTACTCGTATCCGGGAGACTACGAGCAGTACTTC.

The rearrangement joins TRBV6-2 or TRBV6-3 to TRBJ2-7; D is unresolved. The CDR3 spans 12 residues. Germline V gene data show CDR1 as MNHEY and CDR2 as SVGEGT. Trimming left V 0 bases short and J 6 bases short, with 6 bases between. CDR3 nucleotides: TGTGCCAGCAGTTACTCGAGTCCCGAGCAGTACTTC. Protein product: CASSYSSPEQYF.

This clone has just a few counts. The gene calls are TRBV5-1 and TRBJ1-6; 11 bases map to TRBD1. This CDR3 is built from 16 residues. CDR1 SGHRS and CDR2 YFSETQ come from the germline V gene. With V trimmed by 4 bases and J by 9 bases, 9 bases remained unmatched. The chain's CDR3 is CASSPTPGQGASPLHF. The CDR3 DNA follows: TGCGCCAGCAGCCCCACCCCAGGACAGGGGGCTTCACCCCTCCACTTT.

The chain combines TRBV5-4 with TRBJ2-2, with TRBD1 as a possible D gene (7 bases). V lost 0 bases to trimming and J lost 4 bases, with 10 bases between them. Germline CDR1 SGHNT, CDR2 YYREEE (reference sequence). The CDR3 is 15 residues long. This chain's CDR3 is CASSLAQGGTGELFF. As DNA, the CDR3 is TGTGCCAGCAGCTTGGCTCAGGGGGGCACCGGGGAGCTGTTTTTT.

CDR3 bases: TGTGCCAGCGGTAAGGGGGTTGAGACTGAAGCTTTCTTT. Translated, it gives CASGKGVETEAFF. The chain recombines TRBV7-3 with TRBJ1-1; D possibly corresponds to TRBD1 (6 bases). The CDR3 has 13 amino acids. Germline V gene lookup returns CDR1 SGHTA and CDR2 FQGTGA. Trimming pared 8 bases from V and 5 bases from J, leaving 15 bases between.

The rearrangement links TRBV7-3 to TRBJ2-2; 12 nucleotides match TRBD2. The germline gives CDR1 SGHTA, CDR2 FQGTGA. This CDR3 region has 17 residues. With V trimmed by 5 bases and J by 5 bases, 9 bases remained unmatched. DNA for the CDR3: TGTGCCAGCAGCGTCCCGACTAGCGGGAGTGTGACCGGGGAGCTGTTTTTT. This encodes CASSVPTSGSVTGELFF.

CDR3: CASSPQGQYHGYTF. Here the CDR3 DNA reads TGTGCCAGCAGCCCACAGGGACAGTATCATGGCTACACCTTC. J is TRBJ1-2 and V is TRBV6-5, with 7 bases aligning to TRBD1. The trim removed 6 bases at V and 6 bases at J, leaving 10 bases unmatched. The CDR3 contains 14 residues. Germline V gives CDR1 MNHEY, CDR2 SVGAGI.

The genes are TRBV5-1 and TRBJ2-1; 8 nucleotides line up with TRBD1. V shed 0 bases and J 1 base; nucleotides not matched to a gene: 6. CDR1 and CDR2 from the germline V gene are SGHRS and YFSETQ. The CDR3 consists of 17 residues. This chain's CDR3 is CASSLGTGSKSYNEQFF. The CDR3 DNA follows: TGCGCCAGCAGCTTGGGGACAGGGTCAAAGTCCTACAATGAGCAGTTCTTC.

This rearrangement joins TRBV9 to TRBJ2-1; 7 bases are shared with TRBD1. The CDR3 covers 15 residues. Trimming took 1 base from V and 4 from J; bases not matched to a gene: 5. CDR1 and CDR2 from the germline V gene are SGDLS and YYNGEE. CDR3 in DNA: TGTGCCAGCAGCGTAACAGGGGACCGATACAATGAGCAGTTCTTC. This codes for CASSVTGDRYNEQFF.

V usage is TRBV2 and J usage is TRBJ2-7; the match to TRBD1 covers 7 bases. Germline V CDR1 and CDR2: SNHLY, FYNNEI. The CDR3 totals 13 residues. J gave up 2 bases and V 7 bases, and 5 bases lay outside the gene matches. CDR3 DNA: TGTGCCAGCAATTGGGACAGCACCTACGAGCAGTACTTC. It codes for CASNWDSTYEQYF.

J is TRBJ2-2 and V is TRBV6-5; tentative D call: TRBD1 (6 bases). The germline CDR1 and CDR2 sequences are MNHEY and SVGAGI. V was trimmed by 2 bases and J by 5 bases, leaving 12 bases between them. The CDR3 runs to 15 residues. CDR3 sequence (DNA): TGTGCCAGCAGTTACCACAGGGAAGGAACCGGGGAGCTGTTTTTT. Protein: CASSYHREGTGELFF.

Only one count was recorded for this clone. This chain connects TRBV6-2 or TRBV6-3 to TRBJ2-3; 9 nucleotides match TRBD2. The ends lost 4 bases at V and 2 bases at J; junction bases unmatched: 4. This CDR3 region has 15 residues. Germline CDR1 is MNHEY and CDR2 is SVGEGT. CDR3 nucleotide sequence: TGTGCCAGCAGTTTGACTAGCGGATACACAGATACGCAGTATTTT. Amino acid sequence: CASSLTSGYTDTQYF.

The chain joins TRBV5-1 to TRBJ2-3; 9 bases align to TRBD2. From germline, CDR1 is SGHRS and CDR2 YFSETQ. V lost 4 bases, J lost 6 bases, and 12 bases stayed unmatched. This CDR3 region has 16 residues. The CDR3 coding sequence is TGCGCCAGCAGCCTTGTAGCGGGAGCGCCCTCGGATACGCAGTATTTT. Its protein is CASSLVAGAPSDTQYF.

The chain recombines TRBV6-5 with TRBJ2-5; D unclear. The CDR3 contains 14 residues. Looked up from germline, CDR1 is MNHEY and CDR2 is SVGAGI. Trimming stripped 1 base from V and 0 bases from J, with 6 bases between. The CDR3 region has the DNA TGTGCCAGCAGTTACTACTTGAACCAAGAGACCCAGTACTTC. Translated: CASSYYLNQETQYF.

This clone has only a few counts. CDR3 sequence: CASSSFVNTGELFF. The CDR3 bases are TGTGCCAGCAGCTCCTTTGTAAACACCGGGGAGCTGTTTTTT. The V gene is TRBV11-2, the J gene TRBJ2-2, with D unresolved. From germline, CDR1 is SGHAT and CDR2 FQNNGV. The CDR3 runs to 14 residues. The V and J ends lost 4 bases and 2 bases respectively, with 8 bases between them.

The V and J genes are TRBV27 and TRBJ1-6; 7 bases align to TRBD1. Germline assignment: CDR1 MNHEY and CDR2 SMNVEV (reference sequence). V trimming: 4 bases; J trimming: 9 bases; junction bases outside the gene matches: 3. The CDR3 runs to 13 residues. For the CDR3, the DNA is TGTGCCAGCAGTTCGACAGGGACTTCACCCCTCCACTTT. Translating it yields CASSSTGTSPLHF.